The entry below gives a single TCR beta chain sequence along with its context. Antigen: not known. This entry belongs to a study of cytomegalovirus exposure and HLA in healthy donors. Study-level findings and limits: The only immune exposure information that was available was CMV serostatus. Several top significant clusters appeared, in a later analysis, to be linked to common viral pathogens. Later findings reportedly placed an Asian-associated ancestry cluster below the approximately 670-donor mean for N-insertions.

The CDR3 sequence is 11 residues long. Germline V lookup: CDR1 SEHNR, CDR2 FQNEAQ (reference sequence). The germline V and J ends were trimmed by 5 bases and 8 bases, with 7 bases remaining between them. Nominal health characterized the donors when sampled, though unrecorded immune exposures were likely. PCR employed 60 Vbeta and 13 Jbeta primers. This table comes from immunoSEQ multiplex PCR, and its TCRdb copy is limited to in-frame clones, with some not included. The sample records roughly 80,000 clones, under 70% being singletons. This receptor was taken from a man aged 25 to 40 in good health and CMV-seropositive. This rearrangement joins TRBV7-9 to TRBJ2-1, with D possibly being TRBD2 (5 bases). Sequenced sample: PBMCs. The CDR3 DNA is TGTGCCAGCAGCCCTAGCTATGAGCAGTTCTTC. Its protein is CASSPSYEQFF.